The 16 T cell receptor beta chains below come from one sample, sequenced in a study of blood T cell repertoires in COVID-19. Measured with immunoSEQ multiplex PCR; TCRdb has only the in-frame clones, and not every one. The table lists roughly 110,000 clones, around 82% of them singletons. Source material: peripheral blood. Every receptor here comes from a human donor in a cohort sampled during active COVID-19.

V usage is TRBV6-5 and J usage is TRBJ1-2; D gene unclear. Between the trimmed V and J ends, which lost 0 bases and 6 bases, there was a span of 11 bases. Germline-derived CDR1 and CDR2 are MNHEY and SVGAGI. The CDR3 has 14 amino acids. DNA of the CDR3: TGTGCCAGCAGTTACTCAGAGCGATCAAATGGCTACACCTTC. This sequence encodes CASSYSERSNGYTF.

This clone was picked up a small number of times. The chain employs TRBV5-1 and TRBJ2-5; perhaps TRBD1 as D (6 bases). Germline loops: CDR1 SGHRS, CDR2 YFSETQ. The CDR3 has 14 residues. Deletions cut 2 bases from V and 3 bases from J, with 11 bases between. CDR3 amino acids: CASSLERQEETQYF. CDR3 DNA: TGCGCCAGCAGCTTAGAGAGACAGGAAGAGACCCAGTACTTC.

The rearrangement links TRBV6-2 or TRBV6-3 to TRBJ2-3, with 8 bases lining up with TRBD2. With 0 bases clipped from V and 1 base from J, the junction kept 15 bases outside the gene matches. Germline loops: CDR1 MNHEY, CDR2 SVGEGT. The CDR3 consists of 20 residues. The CDR3 reads CASSYSSFSGGPGRTDTQYF. CDR3 coding DNA: TGTGCCAGCAGTTACTCCTCCTTCTCGGGAGGGCCAGGGCGCACAGATACGCAGTATTTT.

The genes are TRBV6-6 and TRBJ1-1, with a tentative D call TRBD1 (5 bases). Trimming took off 6 bases at V and 2 bases at J, with 10 bases between the two ends. The CDR3 sequence is 13 residues long. The germline V gene has CDR1 MNHNY and CDR2 SVGAGI (reference sequence). In nucleotides, the CDR3 is TGTGCCAGCAGCACCGACAGCAACACTGAAGCTTTCTTT. Protein product: CASSTDSNTEAFF.

The chain carries TRBV9 and TRBJ2-1, with 7 nucleotides matching TRBD2. V lost 1 base to trimming and J lost 7 bases; unmatched junction nucleotides: 2. The CDR3 covers 13 residues. Germline loops: CDR1 SGDLS, CDR2 YYNGEE. The CDR3 nucleotides are TGTGCCAGCAGCGTATCCGGGGGGAATGAGCAGTTCTTC. Protein product: CASSVSGGNEQFF.

The rearrangement links TRBV4-1 to TRBJ2-5; D unresolved. V was trimmed by 1 base and J by 9 bases, leaving 12 bases between them. The V gene's germline CDR1 is MGHRA and CDR2 YSYEKL. The CDR3 covers 13 residues. CDR3 DNA: TGCGCCAGCAGCCAAGGGTGGCAGGCCGCCCAGTACTTC. As protein: CASSQGWQAAQYF.

The chain employs TRBV7-2 and TRBJ2-3; a possible D gene is TRBD2 (6 bases). CDR3 length: 14 amino acids. Per germline, CDR1 SGHTA and CDR2 FQGNSA. V was trimmed by 5 bases and J by 4 bases, leaving 13 bases between them. CDR3 sequence reads: CASSLRTNADTQYF. CDR3 DNA sequence: TGTGCCAGCAGCCTCCGGACTAACGCAGATACGCAGTATTTT.

The chain has TRBV7-9 and TRBJ2-5; possible D gene TRBD2, 5 bases. Germline CDR1 reads SEHNR; CDR2 reads FQNEAQ (reference sequence). The ends were cut back, 6 bases at V and 2 bases at J, with 13 bases in the middle. CDR3 length equals 14 residues. This CDR3 is CASSRDFTQETQYF. The CDR3 DNA follows: TGTGCCAGCAGTCGGGATTTCACACAAGAGACCCAGTACTTC. The whole variable domain, filled in from reference TRBV7-9 and TRBJ2-5, reads DTGVSQNPRHKITKRGQNVTFRCDPISEHNRLYWYRQTLGQGPEFLTYFQNEAQLEKSRLLSDRFSAERPKGSFSTLEIQRTEQGDSAMYLCASSRDFTQETQYFGPGTRLLVL.

The chain has TRBV6-5 and TRBJ1-6, with unresolved D. This CDR3 is built from 15 residues. Germline CDR1 MNHEY, CDR2 SVGAGI. Trimming pared 0 bases from V and 6 bases from J, leaving 9 bases between. Here the CDR3 DNA reads TGTGCCAGCAGTTACTCGATTACACCTAATTCACCCCTCCACTTT. It codes for CASSYSITPNSPLHF.

This chain connects TRBV25-1 to TRBJ2-2; tentative D call: TRBD1 (6 bases). Trimming removed 6 bases from V and 2 bases from J, with 16 bases in between. This CDR3 is 16 amino acids long. Germline CDR1 and CDR2: MGHDK and SYGVNS. The CDR3 DNA is TGTGCCAGCAGCCTGGGAAGGACAGTAAACACCGGGGAGCTGTTTTTT. This translates into CASSLGRTVNTGELFF.

The genes are TRBV5-1 and TRBJ1-2; D not certain. CDR3 length equals 15 residues. The V and J ends lost 0 bases and 8 bases respectively, with 17 bases between them. Germline lookup yields CDR1 SGHRS and CDR2 YFSETQ. The CDR3 sequence is CASSLGSDWVSGYTF. CDR3 nucleotide sequence: TGCGCCAGCAGCTTGGGATCGGACTGGGTGAGCGGCTACACCTTC.

The rearrangement uses TRBV2 and TRBJ1-4; D not resolved. Germline CDR1 is SNHLY and CDR2 is FYNNEI. This CDR3 is 15 amino acids long. The V end was cut by 2 bases, the J end by 0 bases, with 7 bases between. The CDR3 loop is CASSESRATNEKLFF. The CDR3, as DNA: TGTGCCAGCAGTGAATCGAGGGCAACTAATGAAAAACTGTTTTTT.

This clone was seen only once. The rearrangement links TRBV18 to TRBJ2-7; tentatively, D is TRBD1 (6 bases). Germline V gene sequence: CDR1 KGHSH, CDR2 LQKENI. The CDR3 runs 13 residues. V shed 3 bases and J shed 3 bases, with 9 bases lying between them. For the CDR3, the DNA is TGTGCCAGCTCACCGGGGGCAGACTACGAGCAGTACGTC. Protein sequence: CASSPGADYEQYV.

The CDR3 nucleotides are TGCGCCAGCAGTAGAGATGGAATGGGGGCTTTTAATGAAAAACTGTTTTTT. Translating it yields CASSRDGMGAFNEKLFF. The V gene is TRBV4-3, the J gene TRBJ1-4; D might be TRBD1 (6 bases). V was pared by 6 bases and J by 4 bases, with 21 bases between. CDR3 size: 17 residues. The V gene's germline CDR1 is LGHNA and CDR2 YSLEER.

This chain links TRBV10-3 with TRBJ2-7, with D tentatively TRBD2 (6 bases). Trimming cost V 11 bases and J 2 bases, with 16 bases left between them. The CDR3 totals 13 residues. Germline V gives CDR1 ENHRY, CDR2 SYGVKD. The CDR3 DNA is TGTGCCCCCCCCGCCCGGAGGGCCTACGAGCAGTACTTC. This translates into CAPPARRAYEQYF.

This clone has just a few counts. The chain joins TRBV11-3 to TRBJ2-7; 7 bases map to TRBD1. The CDR3 spans 14 residues. Looked up from germline, CDR1 is SGHNT and CDR2 is YENEEA. V dropped 1 base and J dropped 3; count of bases not matched to a gene: 3. The CDR3 here is CASSLGDRYYEQYF. In nucleotides, the CDR3 is TGTGCCAGCAGCTTAGGGGACAGATACTACGAGCAGTACTTC.